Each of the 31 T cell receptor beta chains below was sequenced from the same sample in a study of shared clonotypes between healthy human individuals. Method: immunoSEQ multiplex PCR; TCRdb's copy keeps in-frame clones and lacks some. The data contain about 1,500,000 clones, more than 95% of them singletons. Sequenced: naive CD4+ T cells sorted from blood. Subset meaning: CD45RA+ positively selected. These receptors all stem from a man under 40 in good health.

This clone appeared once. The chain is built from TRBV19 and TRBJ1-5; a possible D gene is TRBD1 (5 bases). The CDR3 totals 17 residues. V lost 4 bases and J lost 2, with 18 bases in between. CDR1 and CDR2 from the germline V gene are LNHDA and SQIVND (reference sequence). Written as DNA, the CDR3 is TGTGCCAGTAGTAACCCTTCCGGGGCCGGACGCAATCAGCCCCAGCATTTT. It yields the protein CASSNPSGAGRNQPQHF.

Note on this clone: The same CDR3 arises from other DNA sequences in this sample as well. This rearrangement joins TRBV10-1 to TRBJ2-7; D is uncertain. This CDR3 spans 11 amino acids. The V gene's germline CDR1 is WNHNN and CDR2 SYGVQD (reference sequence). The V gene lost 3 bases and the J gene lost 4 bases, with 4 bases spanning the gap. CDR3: CASSEGYEQYF. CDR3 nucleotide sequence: TGCGCCAGCAGTGAAGGATACGAGCAGTACTTC.

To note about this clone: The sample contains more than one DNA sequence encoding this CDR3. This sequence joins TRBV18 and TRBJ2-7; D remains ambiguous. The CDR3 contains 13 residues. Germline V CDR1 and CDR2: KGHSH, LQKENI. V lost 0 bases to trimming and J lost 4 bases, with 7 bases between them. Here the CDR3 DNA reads TGTGCCAGCTCACCACCTTCGACGTACGAGCAGTACTTC. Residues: CASSPPSTYEQYF.

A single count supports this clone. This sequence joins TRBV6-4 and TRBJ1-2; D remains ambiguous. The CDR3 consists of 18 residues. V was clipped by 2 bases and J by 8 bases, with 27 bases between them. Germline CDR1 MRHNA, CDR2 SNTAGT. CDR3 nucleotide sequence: TGTGCCAGCAGTGACAAAACACGGGCGCCCTTCTCCCTCGGAGGCTACACCTTC. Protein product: CASSDKTRAPFSLGGYTF.

This CDR3 is CASSPTRGVWTGELFF. CDR3 coding DNA: TGTGCCAGCAGTCCAACCCGGGGCGTGTGGACCGGGGAGCTGTTTTTT. The V call is TRBV28, the J call TRBJ2-2; the D call may be TRBD1 or TRBD2 (5 bases each). This CDR3 is built from 16 residues. The germline V gene has CDR1 MDHEN and CDR2 SYDVKM. The V gene lost 5 bases and the J gene lost 5 bases, with 18 bases spanning the gap.

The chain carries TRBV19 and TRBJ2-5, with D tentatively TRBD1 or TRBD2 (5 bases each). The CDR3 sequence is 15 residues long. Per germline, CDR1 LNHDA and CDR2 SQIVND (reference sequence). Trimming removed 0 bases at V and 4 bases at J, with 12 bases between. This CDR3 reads CASSIDLGTAETQYF. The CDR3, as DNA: TGTGCCAGTAGTATAGATCTCGGGACGGCAGAGACCCAGTACTTC. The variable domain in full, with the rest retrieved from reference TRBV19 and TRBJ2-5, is DGGITQSPKYLFRKEGQNVTLSCEQNLNHDAMYWYRQDPGQGLRLIYYSQIVNDFQKGDIAEGYSVSREKKESFPLTVTSAQKNPTAFYLCASSIDLGTAETQYFGPGTRLLVL.

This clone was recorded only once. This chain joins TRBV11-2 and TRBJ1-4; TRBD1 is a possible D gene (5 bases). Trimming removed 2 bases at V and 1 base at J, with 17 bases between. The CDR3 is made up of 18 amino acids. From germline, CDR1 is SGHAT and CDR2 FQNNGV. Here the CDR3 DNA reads TGTGCCAGCAGCTTATTTTTTCCAGGGCAAGGAACTAATGAAAAACTGTTTTTT. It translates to CASSLFFPGQGTNEKLFF. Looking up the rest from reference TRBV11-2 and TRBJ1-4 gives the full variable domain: EAGVAQSPRYKIIEKRQSVAFWCNPISGHATLYWYQQILGQGPKLLIQFQNNGVVDDSQLPKDRFSAERLKGVDSTLKIQPAKLEDSAVYLCASSLFFPGQGTNEKLFFGSGTQLSVL.

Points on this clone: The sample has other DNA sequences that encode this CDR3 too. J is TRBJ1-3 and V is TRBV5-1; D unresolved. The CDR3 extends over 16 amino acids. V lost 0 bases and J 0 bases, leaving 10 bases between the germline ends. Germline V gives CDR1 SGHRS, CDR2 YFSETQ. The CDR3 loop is CASSLGTGSSGNTIYF. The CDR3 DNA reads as TGCGCCAGCAGCTTGGGGACGGGTAGCTCTGGAAACACCATATATTTT. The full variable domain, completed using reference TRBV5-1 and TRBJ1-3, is KAGVTQTPRYLIKTRGQQVTLSCSPISGHRSVSWYQQTPGQGLQFLFEYFSETQRNKGNFPGRFSGRQFSNSRSEMNVSTLELGDSALYLCASSLGTGSSGNTIYFGEGSWLTVV.

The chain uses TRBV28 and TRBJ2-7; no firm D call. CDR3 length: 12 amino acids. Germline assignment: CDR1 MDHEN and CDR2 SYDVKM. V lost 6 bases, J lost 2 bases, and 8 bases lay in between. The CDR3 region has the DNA TGTGCCAGCAGGGTTGGTCCCTACGAGCAGTACTTC. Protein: CASRVGPYEQYF. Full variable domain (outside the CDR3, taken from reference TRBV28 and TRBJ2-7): DVKVTQSSRYLVKRTGEKVFLECVQDMDHENMFWYRQDPGLGLRLIYFSYDVKMKEKGDIPEGYSVSREKKERFSLILESASTNQTSMYLCASRVGPYEQYFGPGTRLTVT.

The CDR3, as DNA: TGTGCCTGGCAGGGAAACAATCAGCCCCAGCATTTT. Protein: CAWQGNNQPQHF. This sequence joins TRBV30 and TRBJ1-5; tentative D call: TRBD1 (5 bases). This CDR3 is 12 amino acids long. Trimming pared 5 bases from V and 3 bases from J, leaving 8 bases between. CDR1 GTSNPN and CDR2 SVGIG come from the germline V gene (reference sequence).

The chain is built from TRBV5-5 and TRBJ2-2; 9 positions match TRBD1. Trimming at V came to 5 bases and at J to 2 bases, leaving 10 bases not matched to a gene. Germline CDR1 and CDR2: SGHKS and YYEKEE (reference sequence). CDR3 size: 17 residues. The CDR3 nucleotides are TGTGCCAGCAGGGAAGATACAGGGGGCCCTAACACCGGGGAGCTGTTTTTT. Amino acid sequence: CASREDTGGPNTGELFF.

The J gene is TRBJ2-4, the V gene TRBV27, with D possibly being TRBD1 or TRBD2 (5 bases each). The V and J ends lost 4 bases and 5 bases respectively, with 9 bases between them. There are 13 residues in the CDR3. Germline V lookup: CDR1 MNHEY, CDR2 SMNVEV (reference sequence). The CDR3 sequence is CASSSGRQNIQYF. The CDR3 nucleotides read TGTGCCAGCAGTTCGGGACGGCAAAACATTCAGTACTTC.

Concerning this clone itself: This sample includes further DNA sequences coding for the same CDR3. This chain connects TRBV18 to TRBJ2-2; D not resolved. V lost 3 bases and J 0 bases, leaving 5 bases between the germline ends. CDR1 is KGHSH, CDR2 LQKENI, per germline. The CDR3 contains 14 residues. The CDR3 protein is CASSPSTNTGELFF. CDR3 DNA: TGTGCCAGCTCACCTTCTACGAACACCGGGGAGCTGTTTTTT.

CDR3 loop: CASSLQGAGEQYF. For the CDR3, the DNA is TGTGCCAGCAGCTTACAGGGGGCGGGTGAGCAGTACTTC. The V and J genes are TRBV7-9 and TRBJ2-7; TRBD1 matches 8 bases. In germline, CDR1 is SEHNR, CDR2 FQNEAQ (reference sequence). The junction had 4 bases not matched to a gene; V was cut back by 2 bases and J by 7 bases. This CDR3 contains 13 residues.

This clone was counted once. This CDR3 is CASSSFSLPEQYF. The CDR3 DNA follows: TGTGCCAGCAGCTCGTTTAGCTTGCCCGAGCAGTACTTC. J is TRBJ2-7 and V is TRBV7-2, with D unclear. CDR3 size: 13 residues. Germline V lookup: CDR1 SGHTA, CDR2 FQGNSA. V was pared by 4 bases and J by 6 bases, with 13 bases between.

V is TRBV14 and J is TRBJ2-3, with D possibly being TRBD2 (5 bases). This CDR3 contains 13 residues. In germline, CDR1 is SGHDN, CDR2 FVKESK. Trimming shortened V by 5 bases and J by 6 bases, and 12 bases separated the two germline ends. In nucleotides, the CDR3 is TGTGCCAGCAGCGCAAAAAAGCGGGATACGCAGTATTTT. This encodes CASSAKKRDTQYF.

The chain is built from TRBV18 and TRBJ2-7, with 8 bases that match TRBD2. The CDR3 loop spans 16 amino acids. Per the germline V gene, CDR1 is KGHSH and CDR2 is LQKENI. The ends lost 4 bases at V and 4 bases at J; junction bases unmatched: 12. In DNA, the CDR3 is TGTGCCAGCTCACGGAATCCGGGACTAGGGATTTACGAGCAGTACTTC. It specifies CASSRNPGLGIYEQYF.

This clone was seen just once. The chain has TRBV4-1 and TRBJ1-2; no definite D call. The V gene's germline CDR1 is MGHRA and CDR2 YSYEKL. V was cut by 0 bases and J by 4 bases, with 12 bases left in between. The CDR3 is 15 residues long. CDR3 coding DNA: TGCGCCAGCAGCCAAGACCAGAGCCTACCCTATGGCTACACCTTC. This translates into CASSQDQSLPYGYTF.

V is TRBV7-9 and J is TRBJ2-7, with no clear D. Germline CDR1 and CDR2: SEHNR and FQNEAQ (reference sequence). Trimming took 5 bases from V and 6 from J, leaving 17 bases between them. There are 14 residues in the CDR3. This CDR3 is CASSRPNPYSEQYF. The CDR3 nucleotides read TGTGCCAGCAGCCGACCCAACCCGTACAGCGAGCAGTACTTC.

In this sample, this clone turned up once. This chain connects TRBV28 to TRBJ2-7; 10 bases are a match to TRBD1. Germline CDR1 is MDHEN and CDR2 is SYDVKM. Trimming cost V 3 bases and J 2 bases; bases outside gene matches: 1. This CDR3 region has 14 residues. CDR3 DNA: TGTGCCAGCAGTTTGACAGGGGGCACCTACGAGCAGTACTTC. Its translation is CASSLTGGTYEQYF.

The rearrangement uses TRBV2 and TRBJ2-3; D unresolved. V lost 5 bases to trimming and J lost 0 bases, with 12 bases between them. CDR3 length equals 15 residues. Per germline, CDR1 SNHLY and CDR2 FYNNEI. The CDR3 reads CASSHLTESTDTQYF. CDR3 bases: TGTGCCAGCAGTCACTTGACTGAAAGCACAGATACGCAGTATTTT.

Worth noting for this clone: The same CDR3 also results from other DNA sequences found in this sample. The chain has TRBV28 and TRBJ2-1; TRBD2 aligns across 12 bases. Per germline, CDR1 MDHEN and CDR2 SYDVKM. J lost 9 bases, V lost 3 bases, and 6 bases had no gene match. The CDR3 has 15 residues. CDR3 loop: CASSFLAGGPIEQFF. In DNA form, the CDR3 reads TGTGCCAGCAGTTTCCTAGCGGGAGGGCCCATTGAGCAGTTCTTC.

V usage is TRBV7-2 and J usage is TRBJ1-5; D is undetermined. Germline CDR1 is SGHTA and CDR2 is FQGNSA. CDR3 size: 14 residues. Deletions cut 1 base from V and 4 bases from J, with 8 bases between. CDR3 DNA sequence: TGTGCCAGCAGCTTAGAGACCGGGAATCAGCCCCAGCATTTT. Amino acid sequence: CASSLETGNQPQHF.

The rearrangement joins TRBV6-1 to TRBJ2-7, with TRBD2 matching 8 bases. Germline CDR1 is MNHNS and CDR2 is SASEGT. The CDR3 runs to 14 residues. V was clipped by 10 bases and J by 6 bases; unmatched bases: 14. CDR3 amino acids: CATYTSGDWVEQYF. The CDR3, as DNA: TGTGCCACCTACACTAGCGGAGATTGGGTCGAGCAGTACTTC.

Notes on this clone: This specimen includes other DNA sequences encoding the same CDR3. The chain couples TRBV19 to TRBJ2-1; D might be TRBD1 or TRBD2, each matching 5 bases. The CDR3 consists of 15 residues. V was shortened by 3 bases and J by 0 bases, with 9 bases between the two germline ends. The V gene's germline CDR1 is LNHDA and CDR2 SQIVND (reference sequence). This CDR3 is CASSMRGSSYNEQFF. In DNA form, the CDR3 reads TGTGCCAGTAGTATGAGGGGAAGCTCCTACAATGAGCAGTTCTTC.

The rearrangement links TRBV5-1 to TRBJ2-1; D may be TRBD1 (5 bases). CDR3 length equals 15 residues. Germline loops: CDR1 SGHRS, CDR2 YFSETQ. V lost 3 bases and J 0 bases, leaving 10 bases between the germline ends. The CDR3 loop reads CASSWTYSSYNEQFF. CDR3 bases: TGCGCCAGCAGCTGGACATATAGCTCCTACAATGAGCAGTTCTTC.

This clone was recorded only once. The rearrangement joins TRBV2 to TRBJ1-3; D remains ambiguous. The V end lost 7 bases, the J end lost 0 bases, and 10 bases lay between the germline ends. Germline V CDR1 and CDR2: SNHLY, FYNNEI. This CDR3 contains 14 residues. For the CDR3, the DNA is TGTGCCAGCATGTCTGCTAGCTCTGGAAACACCATATATTTT. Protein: CASMSASSGNTIYF.

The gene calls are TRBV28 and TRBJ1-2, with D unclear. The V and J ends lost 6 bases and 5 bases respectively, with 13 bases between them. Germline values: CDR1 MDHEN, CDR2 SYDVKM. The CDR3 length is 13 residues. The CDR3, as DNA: TGTGCCAGCAGCGAGAAGGCCCTATATGGCTACACCTTC. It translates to CASSEKALYGYTF.

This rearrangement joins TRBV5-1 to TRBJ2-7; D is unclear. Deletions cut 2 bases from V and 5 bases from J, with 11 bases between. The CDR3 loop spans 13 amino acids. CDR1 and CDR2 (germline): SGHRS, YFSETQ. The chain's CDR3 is CASSLGRTDEQYF. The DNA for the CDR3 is TGCGCCAGCAGCTTAGGTCGTACGGACGAGCAGTACTTC.

CDR3 in DNA: TGTGCCAGCAGTCCTTGGGGCGGCAAGAGAAACATTCAGTACTTC. Encoded protein: CASSPWGGKRNIQYF. The chain joins TRBV28 to TRBJ2-4; D is perhaps TRBD1 (5 bases). With 5 bases removed from V and 6 bases from J, the gap between germline ends came to 17 bases. Germline values: CDR1 MDHEN, CDR2 SYDVKM. This CDR3 contains 15 residues.

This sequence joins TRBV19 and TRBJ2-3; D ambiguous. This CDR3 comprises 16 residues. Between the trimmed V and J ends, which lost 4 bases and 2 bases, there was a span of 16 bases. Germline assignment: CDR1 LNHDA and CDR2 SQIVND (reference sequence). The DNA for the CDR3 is TGTGCCAGTAGTAGGACCCCAGGAATTTTCACAGATACGCAGTATTTT. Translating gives CASSRTPGIFTDTQYF.